This TCR beta chain was profiled in a study of blood T cell repertoires in COVID-19 (dated by TCRdb to between 2020 and 2021). Study-level background: Samples covering the acute and convalescent phases of COVID-19 were provided by collaborators in the United States, Italy and Spain. The prospective study material was composed of cDNA or gDNA derived from T cells, B-cell-depleted T cells, or PBMCs. Subjects who had been exposed to COVID-19, were actively infected with it, or had recovered from it provided the deeply sampled blood TCRbeta repertoires that made up the dataset. The repertoires were released in a freely available public database meant as a resource for research on the immune response to SARS-CoV-2. Samples came from the ongoing ImmuneRACE study (first 160 participants) plus 1,254 subjects from 6 global collaborators. Sample metadata almost always included a de-identified subject ID, COVID-19 status, age in years and sex. Where HLA class I and class II types were available, the types were taken from metadata supplied by the sample provider, not from assay-based typing.

Study-wide findings and limitations: The quantity of clinical and demographic metadata differed by source and by participant and was supplied without curation.

In Seattle, one collaborating source enrolled patients while the infection was active and tracked those patients longitudinally over the course of disease. The collaborating institutions used their own protocols to collect whole blood in K2EDTA tubes. For TCRbeta analysis, collaborator samples were shipped as frozen whole blood, as isolated PBMCs, or as DNA extracted from either sample type. Notes on this clone: No antigen is known for it. The record has no base qualities; no much larger clone is one base away.

The immunoSEQ Assay, a bias-controlled multiplex PCR, was used to amplify TCRbeta CDR3 regions from genomic DNA. The paper's processing steps were these. Nucleated cell counts per sample were estimated from amplification of reference gene primers within the assay. To quantify the absolute abundance of each unique TCRbeta CDR3 rearrangement, sequence reads were collapsed and filtered. Productive Simpson clonality was computed per sample as the square root of Simpson's diversity index over productive rearrangements. TCRdb holds this immuneACCESS table with in-frame rearrangements only. Some clones are missing; in checked studies, unresolved V genes explain under half, and the rest has no known cause. V and J calls and clone size come straight from that table; D and trimming were deduced from the DNA. The sample table shows 300,000 to 400,000 clones, and 87% are seen once. The ten largest clones capture about 6% of the sample.

The sequenced sample consisted of peripheral blood. This clonotype was obtained from a woman in her forties or fifties with COVID-19, enrolled during active disease.

CDR3 protein: CASTLAGGPTGELFF. The sequence in DNA is TGTGCCAGCACCTTAGCGGGAGGGCCAACCGGGGAGCTGTTTTTT. The rearrangement joined TRBV2 to TRBJ2-2; 11 central bases correspond to TRBD2. Ends trimmed: V by 7 bases, J by 5 bases; bases unmatched to a gene: 6. Spanning cysteine to phenylalanine, the CDR3 consists of 15 amino acids. The sequence is cut down to CDR3 DNA, 45 bases in frame from base 1. CDR1 and CDR2 were assigned from the germline V gene as SNHLY and FYNNEI.